This TCR beta chain was recorded in a study of OX40 agonist ivuxolimab in advanced cancers. Across the whole study: Patients in dose escalation had liver, melanoma, kidney or head and neck cancers.

Repertoires were generated with immunoSEQ multiplex PCR, while TCRdb's copy carries only in-frame clones and drops some. This sample has over 85,000 clones, with roughly 91% found just once. Study-wide points: The authors did not determine the antigen specificity of the expanded peripheral T cells.

With autoimmune disease history or systemic immunosuppression, patients were excluded. Blood specimens came from baseline, cycle 4 day 1, and cycle 7 day 1. The CDR3 covers 15 residues. CDR1 and CDR2 from the germline V gene are MNHNS and SASEGT. V trimming: 4 bases; J trimming: 3 bases; junction bases outside the gene matches: 6. About this clone: Its target is unknown.

This chain uses TRBV6-1 with TRBJ2-3; TRBD1 agrees at 8 bases. The sample consisted of CD4+ or CD8+ T cells sorted from blood, taken in a trial of the OX40 agonist ivuxolimab. The origin of this receptor is an adult with an advanced solid tumor such as melanoma, head and neck, liver or kidney cancer. The CDR3 DNA follows: TGTGCCAGCAGTGGTAGGACAGGGATGACAGATACGCAGTATTTT. Protein sequence: CASSGRTGMTDTQYF.